What follows is one T cell receptor (beta chain) and its context. Noted time point: newly diagnosed GD, antithyroid drugs for less than 3 months. Following extraction of RNA from PBMCs, that RNA was used to make the TCR library. There are 13 residues in the CDR3. Trimming shortened V by 5 bases and J by 2 bases, and 10 bases separated the two germline ends. Germline CDR1 LNHDA, CDR2 SQIVND (reference sequence). The entry originates in a study of regulatory T cells in long-lasting Graves disease. Libraries of TCR beta came from iRepertoire HTBI primers plus Arm-PCR of CDR3 regions. Using its own MiXCR run on the multiplex PCR reads, TCRdb lists one record per CDR3 protein. Among hundreds of thousands of distinct CDR3 sequences, around 15% were seen once, and the ten largest hold approximately 20%. The sample was also reused in another study, on T cells in Graves' hyperthyroidism and ophthalmopathy.

The chain couples TRBV19 to TRBJ2-7; D remains unclear. This material consisted of peripheral blood mononuclear cells (PBMCs), taken at new diagnosis, from a patient treated with antithyroid drugs. The receptor was isolated from a woman aged 25 to 39 with Graves disease. The CDR3 nucleotides read TGTGCCAGTAGTGATGGTCCCACCTACGAGCAGTACTTC. Its translation: CASSDGPTYEQYF.